This T cell receptor (beta chain) was observed in a study of vaccination effects on CD4 cells after COVID-19. Before any sequencing was done, the ViraFEST assay used viral peptide pools to expand antigen-specific CD4+ T cells. The culture ran for less than 12 days, and then CD4+ T cells were isolated. Sometime from March through December 2020, the person acquired a SARS-CoV-2 infection that PCR confirmed. Using immunoSEQ multiplex PCR, the repertoire was profiled, and TCRdb retains in-frame clones only, with some absent. Of roughly 45,000 clones listed, about 68% were seen once; the top ten hold 29%. With respect to this clone: Its antigen is undetermined.

Per germline, CDR1 SEHNR and CDR2 FQNEAQ (reference sequence). The junction had 8 bases not matched to a gene; V was cut back by 6 bases and J by 3 bases. The CDR3 covers 16 residues. V is TRBV7-9 and J is TRBJ1-4; TRBD1 agrees at 9 bases. Sequencing was performed on CD4+ T cells from PBMCs cultured with a peptide pool, taken before COVID-19 vaccination. The TCR originated in a human donor who had a prior SARS-CoV-2 infection. The CDR3: CASSRQTGGANEKLFF. Here the CDR3 DNA reads TGTGCCAGCAGTCGGCAGACAGGGGGAGCTAATGAAAAACTGTTTTTT.